This entry concerns a single TCR beta chain. Its antigen is currently not known. It has no much larger one-base neighbor in the sample; base qualities were not kept. Collaborating institutions collected whole blood in K2EDTA tubes following their own protocols. Collaborator samples were shipped for TCRbeta analysis as frozen whole blood, isolated PBMCs, or DNA extracted from either sample type. The data belong to a study of blood T cell repertoires in COVID-19 (dated by TCRdb to the early 2020s). In terms of the full investigation: The collaborator samples originated in the United States, Italy and Spain and spanned the acute and convalescent phases of COVID-19. Deeply sampled blood TCRbeta repertoires from subjects exposed to, actively infected with, or recovered from COVID-19 were included in the dataset. Nearly every sample came with metadata listing a de-identified subject ID, COVID-19 status, age in years and sex. The material from the prospective study consisted of cDNA or gDNA derived from T cells, B-cell-depleted T cells, or PBMCs. Where HLA class I and class II types were available, the types were taken from metadata supplied by the sample provider, not from assay-based typing. The repertoires were released in a freely available public database meant as a resource for research on the immune response to SARS-CoV-2. Samples were obtained from the ongoing ImmuneRACE study (first 160 participants) and from some 1,200 subjects provided by 6 global collaborators. The study at large found these results: Clinical and demographic metadata were provided uncurated, with the amount varying by source and participant.

TCRbeta CDR3 regions were amplified from genomic DNA using the immunoSEQ Assay, a bias-controlled multiplex PCR. As for how the authors treated the data: The number of nucleated cells in each sample was estimated by amplification of reference gene primers within the assay. Sequence reads were collapsed and filtered to measure the absolute abundance of every unique TCRbeta CDR3 rearrangement. For each sample, productive Simpson clonality was calculated as the square root of Simpson's diversity index over productive rearrangements. The table was pulled from immuneACCESS by TCRdb, which kept in-frame rearrangements only. Such tables lose some clones; where checked, under half of the loss comes from unresolved V genes, and the rest has no known cause. V and J calls and clone size are as listed in that table; D and trimming were resolved from the DNA. The sample table records around 320,000 clones; approximately 90% of these occur just once. The ten largest clones add up to roughly 2.3% of the sample.

CDR1 is given as ENHRY and CDR2 as SYGVKD, both from the germline V gene. V and J are truncated by 4 bases and 3 bases respectively, leaving an intervening sequence of 10 bases. The CDR3 starts with the cysteine, ends with the phenylalanine, and has 13 residues. Solely the CDR3 DNA is kept, with 39 bases framed from the first base. Sequenced material: peripheral blood. This clonotype was obtained from a man between 18 and 35 years old with active or convalescent COVID-19. The chain couples TRBV10-3 to TRBJ2-7; perhaps TRBD1 is the D gene, with 5 bases matching. Read as DNA, the sequence is TGTGCCATCAGTGGGTCAAGGGGCTACGAGCAGTACTTC. Its protein reads: CAISGSRGYEQYF.